This section outlines one TCR beta chain sequence together with its context. Its specificity is unknown. CDR1 and CDR2 from the germline V gene are MNHEY and SVGAGI. The J segment lost 6 bases and the V segment lost 8 bases, leaving 15 bases of the junction unmatched. The CDR3 has 15 residues. This record comes from a study of a mutant IDH1 vaccine in newly diagnosed glioma. Study-wide context: The sex distribution of treated patients was 62.5% male and roughly 38% female, with a mean age of roughly 40 years.

The data were produced by immunoSEQ multiplex PCR, yet TCRdb's version contains in-frame clones alone and is incomplete. The data show more than 20,000 clones, more than 75% seen once. Time point reported: week 23, last vaccination. All doses held 300 ug of mutant IDH1 20-mer peptide, with topical imiquimod. The study enrolled donors with new WHO grade 3 or 4 IDH1-mutant, ATRX-lost astrocytomas. The sequence came from a man under 40 with glioma. The source was PBMCs, collected from a glioma patient whose treatment included an IDH1 peptide vaccine. The rearrangement uses TRBV6-5 and TRBJ2-7; 8 bases agree with TRBD1. This CDR3 is CASLESQGAPGEQYF. DNA of the CDR3: TGTGCCAGCCTAGAATCTCAGGGGGCTCCGGGCGAGCAGTACTTC.